The source of this T cell receptor beta chain is a study of T cell responses to AZD1222 COVID-19 vaccine. Study summary: Pooled in the analysis were second doses at about 4 or about 12 weeks.

The V end was cut by 0 bases, the J end by 0 bases, with 2 bases between. CDR3 length equals 13 residues. CDR1 and CDR2 from the germline V gene are LGHNA and YNFKEQ. Concerning this clone itself: Its antigen is undetermined.

Study observations and caveats: The study identified only a handful of AZD1222 recipients as seropositive at baseline.

The assay was immunoSEQ multiplex PCR, and TCRdb's table has in-frame clones only and misses some. The top ten hold less than 4.5% of the sample, which has around 140,000 clones, 92% seen once. The sample was peripheral blood, taken on day 0 of AZD1222 vaccination. This clonotype originated in an adult in good health. The V call is TRBV4-2, the J call TRBJ1-1; D ambiguous. The CDR3 region is CASSQEMNTEAFF. DNA for the CDR3: TGTGCCAGCAGCCAAGAGATGAACACTGAAGCTTTCTTT.